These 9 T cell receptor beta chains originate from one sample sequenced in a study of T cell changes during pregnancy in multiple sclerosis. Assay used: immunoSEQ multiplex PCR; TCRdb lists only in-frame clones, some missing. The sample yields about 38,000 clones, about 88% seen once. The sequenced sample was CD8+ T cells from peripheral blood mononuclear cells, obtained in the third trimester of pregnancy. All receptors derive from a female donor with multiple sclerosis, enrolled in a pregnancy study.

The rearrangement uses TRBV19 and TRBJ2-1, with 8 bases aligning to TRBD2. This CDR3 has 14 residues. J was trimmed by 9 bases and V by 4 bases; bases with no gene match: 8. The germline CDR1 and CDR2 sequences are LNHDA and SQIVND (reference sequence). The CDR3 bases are TGTGCCAGTAGTAACGGGGGGGCCATCGGTGAGCAGTTCTTC. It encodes CASSNGGAIGEQFF.

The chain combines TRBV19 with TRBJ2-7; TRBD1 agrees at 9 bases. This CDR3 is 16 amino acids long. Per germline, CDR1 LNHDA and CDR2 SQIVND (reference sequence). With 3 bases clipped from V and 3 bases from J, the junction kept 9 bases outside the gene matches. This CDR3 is CASSISGTGLYYEQYF. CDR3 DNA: TGTGCCAGTAGTATTTCAGGGACAGGGCTATACTACGAGCAGTACTTC.

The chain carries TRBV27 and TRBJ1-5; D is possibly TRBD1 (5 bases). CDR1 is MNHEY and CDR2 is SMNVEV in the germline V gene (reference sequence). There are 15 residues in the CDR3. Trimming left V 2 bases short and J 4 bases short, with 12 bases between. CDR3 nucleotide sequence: TGTGCCAGCAGTTTAAGTCTAGGGGCTAATCAGCCCCAGCATTTT. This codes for CASSLSLGANQPQHF.

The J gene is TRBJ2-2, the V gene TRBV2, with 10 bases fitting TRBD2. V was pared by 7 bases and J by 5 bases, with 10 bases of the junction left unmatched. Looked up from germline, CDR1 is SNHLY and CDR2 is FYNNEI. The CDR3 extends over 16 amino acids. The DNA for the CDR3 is TGTGCCAGCAACCTAAGTCCGGGACTAGCGACCGGGGAGCTGTTTTTT. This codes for CASNLSPGLATGELFF. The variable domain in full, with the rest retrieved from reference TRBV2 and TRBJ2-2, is EPEVTQTPSHQVTQMGQEVILRCVPISNHLYFYWYRQILGQKVEFLVSFYNNEISEKSEIFDDQFSVERPDGSNFTLKIRSTKLEDSAMYFCASNLSPGLATGELFFGEGSRLTVL.

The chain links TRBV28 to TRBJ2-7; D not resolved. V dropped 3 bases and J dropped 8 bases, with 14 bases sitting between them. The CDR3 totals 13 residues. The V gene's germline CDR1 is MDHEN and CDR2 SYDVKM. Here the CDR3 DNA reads TGTGCCAGCAGTTTCCCCCAGGTGTCGAAGCAGTACTTC. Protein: CASSFPQVSKQYF.

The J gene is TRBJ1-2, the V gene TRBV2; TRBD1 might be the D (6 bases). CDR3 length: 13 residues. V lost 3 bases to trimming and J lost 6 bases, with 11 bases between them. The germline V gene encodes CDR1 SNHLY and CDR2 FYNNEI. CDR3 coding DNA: TGTGCCAGCAGTGAGGTGGACAGTCATGGCTACACCTTC. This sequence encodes CASSEVDSHGYTF.

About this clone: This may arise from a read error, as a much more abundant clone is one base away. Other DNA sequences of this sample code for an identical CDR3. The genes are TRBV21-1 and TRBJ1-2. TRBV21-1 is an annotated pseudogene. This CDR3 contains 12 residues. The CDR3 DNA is TGTGCCAGTAGCAATGACCGGAGAGGCTACACCTTC. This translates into CASSNDRRGYTF.

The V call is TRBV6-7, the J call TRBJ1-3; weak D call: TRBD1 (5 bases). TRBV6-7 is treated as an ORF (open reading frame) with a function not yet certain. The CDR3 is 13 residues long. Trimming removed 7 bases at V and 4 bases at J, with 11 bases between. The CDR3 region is CASKVQGGNTIYF. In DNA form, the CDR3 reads TGTGCCAGCAAGGTCCAGGGAGGAAACACCATATATTTT.

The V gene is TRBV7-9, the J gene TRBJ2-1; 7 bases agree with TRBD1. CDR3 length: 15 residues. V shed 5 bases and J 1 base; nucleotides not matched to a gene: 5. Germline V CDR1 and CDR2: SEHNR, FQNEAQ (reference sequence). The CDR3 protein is CASSATGASYNEQFF. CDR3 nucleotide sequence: TGTGCCAGCAGCGCTACAGGGGCGTCCTACAATGAGCAGTTCTTC.